This T cell receptor beta chain was documented in a study of T cells after yellow fever vaccination. Points from the study as a whole: Weaker, the secondary response peaked sooner, at day 5 versus 15. Highly abundant clonotypes carried over from the bulk population could end up in FACS-sorted repertoires as contaminants.

Per germline, CDR1 LNHNV and CDR2 YYDKDF (reference sequence). Trimming cost V 2 bases and J 1 base; bases outside gene matches: 6. The CDR3 is made up of 16 amino acids. In its sample, this clonotype was seen many times. Its antigen is not identified. One entry per CDR3 protein, called by TCRdb with MiXCR from the 5' RACE reads. The table shows over 130,000 distinct CDR3 sequences, with about 8% occurring only once. The sequence was obtained from a man aged 30 to 39 who received the YFV17D yellow fever vaccine. This chain links TRBV15 with TRBJ2-7, with 9 nucleotides matching TRBD1. The sequencing here drew on CD4+ T cells sorted from PBMCs, taken 5 days after the yellow fever booster vaccination. The CDR3 bases are TGTGCCACCAGCAGAACGACAGGGGGAAATTCCTACGAGCAGTACTTC. Its protein product is CATSRTTGGNSYEQYF.